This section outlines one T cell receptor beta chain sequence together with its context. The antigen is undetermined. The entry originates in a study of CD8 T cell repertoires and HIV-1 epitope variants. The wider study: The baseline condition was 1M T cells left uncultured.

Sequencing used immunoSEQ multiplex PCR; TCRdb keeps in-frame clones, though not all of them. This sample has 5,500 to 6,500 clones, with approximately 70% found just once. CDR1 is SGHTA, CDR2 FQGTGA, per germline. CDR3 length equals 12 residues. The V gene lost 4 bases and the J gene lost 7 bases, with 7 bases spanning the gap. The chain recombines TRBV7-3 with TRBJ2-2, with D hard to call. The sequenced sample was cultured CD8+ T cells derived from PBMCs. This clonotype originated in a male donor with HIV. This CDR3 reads CASSSTGGELFF. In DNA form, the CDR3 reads TGTGCCAGCAGCTCGACGGGCGGGGAGCTGTTTTTT.